One and the same sample provided the 28 T cell receptor beta chains below, sequenced in a study of blood T cell repertoires in COVID-19. Libraries were prepared by immunoSEQ multiplex PCR; TCRdb keeps only in-frame clonotypes and omits some of them. The sample shows more than 200,000 clones, around 87% of them seen only once. The sequenced sample was PBMCs or T cells enriched from blood (not recorded which). Receptors originate from a man aged 25 to 40 in a cohort exposed to, infected with or recovered from COVID-19 (not recorded which).

In the case of this clone: Other DNA sequences in the same sample also yield this CDR3. The chain couples TRBV6-5 to TRBJ2-3, with 9 bases aligning to TRBD2. With 5 bases clipped from V and 0 bases from J, the junction kept 3 bases outside the gene matches. CDR3 length equals 15 residues. CDR1 MNHEY and CDR2 SVGAGI come from the germline V gene. The CDR3 region is CASSRLAVSTDTQYF. Written as DNA, the CDR3 is TGTGCCAGCAGTCGACTAGCGGTTAGCACAGATACGCAGTATTTT.

V usage is TRBV29-1 and J usage is TRBJ2-4, with D unresolved. The CDR3 totals 15 residues. Germline V lookup: CDR1 SQVTM, CDR2 ANQGSEA. V was clipped by 2 bases and J by 2 bases, with 13 bases between them. The CDR3 region is CSVEPIPRSKNIQYF. For the CDR3, the DNA is TGCAGCGTTGAACCGATCCCCCGGTCCAAAAACATTCAGTACTTC.

This clone was seen more than once but under ten times. CDR3 nucleotide sequence: TGTGCCAGTAGATTCCTGACAGGTAAAGGGGGGAGGGGGTCCTATCATGGCTACACCTTC. As protein: CASRFLTGKGGRGSYHGYTF. The J gene is TRBJ1-2, the V gene TRBV19, with D tentatively TRBD1 (6 bases). Germline V gene sequence: CDR1 LNHDA, CDR2 SQIVND (reference sequence). The CDR3 has 20 residues. V was cut by 6 bases and J by 6 bases, with 35 bases left in between.

The chain couples TRBV27 to TRBJ1-2; 10 nucleotides agree with TRBD1. After removal of 2 bases from V and 4 bases from J, the junction contained 4 bases not matched to a gene. Germline V gene data show CDR1 as MNHEY and CDR2 as SMNVEV (reference sequence). This CDR3 has 15 residues. CDR3 protein: CASSLQGTGAYGYTF. CDR3 bases: TGTGCCAGCAGTTTACAGGGGACAGGGGCCTATGGCTACACCTTC.

This clone appeared once. This chain links TRBV7-9 with TRBJ1-1; 7 bases align to TRBD1. J lost 7 bases, V lost 4 bases, and 9 bases had no gene match. This CDR3 contains 14 residues. Germline V gene lookup returns CDR1 SEHNR and CDR2 FQNEAQ (reference sequence). The CDR3 spells CASSCPGGQSEAFF. DNA for the CDR3: TGTGCCAGCAGCTGTCCAGGGGGTCAGAGTGAAGCTTTCTTT.

The V and J genes are TRBV19 and TRBJ1-2; unclear D gene. The CDR3 consists of 16 residues. The germline V gene encodes CDR1 LNHDA and CDR2 SQIVND (reference sequence). Trimming removed 4 bases from V and 7 bases from J, with 22 bases in between. The CDR3 sequence: CASSNPGSTVLGGYTF. The CDR3 DNA sequence: TGTGCCAGTAGTAACCCGGGGTCGACGGTCCTAGGTGGCTACACCTTC.

The chain has TRBV14 and TRBJ1-6, with TRBD1 matching over 9 bases. V was pared by 4 bases and J by 9 bases, with 4 bases of the junction left unmatched. CDR3 length: 14 residues. CDR1 SGHDN and CDR2 FVKESK come from the germline V gene. CDR3 coding DNA: TGTGCCAGCAGCCCAGACAGGGGGAGTTCACCCCTCCACTTT. Encoded protein: CASSPDRGSSPLHF.

The rearrangement links TRBV4-1 to TRBJ1-2, with TRBD1 matching over 8 bases. Unmatched junction bases numbered 6, after V lost 3 bases and J lost 3 bases. The V gene's germline CDR1 is MGHRA and CDR2 YSYEKL. The CDR3 is 15 amino acids. The CDR3 nucleotides are TGCGCCAGCAGCCACGAACAGGGGGGAGACTATGGCTACACCTTC. It translates to CASSHEQGGDYGYTF.

This sequence joins TRBV9 and TRBJ2-7; 13 nucleotides match TRBD2. With V trimmed by 3 bases and J by 2 bases, 5 bases remained unmatched. The CDR3 extends over 16 amino acids. CDR1 SGDLS and CDR2 YYNGEE come from the germline V gene. CDR3 DNA sequence: TGTGCCAGCAGCGGAATCGGGACTAGCGGGACCTACGAGCAGTACTTC. This gives the protein CASSGIGTSGTYEQYF.

J is TRBJ2-2 and V is TRBV9; TRBD1 matches 10 bases. V was pared by 3 bases and J by 3 bases, with 8 bases of the junction left unmatched. The germline V gene encodes CDR1 SGDLS and CDR2 YYNGEE. This CDR3 has 17 amino acids. In DNA, the CDR3 is TGTGCCAGCAGCGGATCCGGGACAGGGGTCGACACCGGGGAGCTGTTTTTT. Encoded protein: CASSGSGTGVDTGELFF.

The chain combines TRBV28 with TRBJ1-1, with D maybe TRBD1 (5 bases). CDR1 is MDHEN and CDR2 is SYDVKM in the germline V gene. V was trimmed by 6 bases and J by 6 bases, leaving 17 bases between them. The CDR3 runs to 14 residues. The DNA of the CDR3 is TGTGCCAGCAGCACTCGGGGGGTTCGGTCTGAAGCTTTCTTT. It codes for CASSTRGVRSEAFF.

The rearrangement joins TRBV27 to TRBJ1-5; D gene uncertain. This CDR3 spans 17 amino acids. Per the germline V gene, CDR1 is MNHEY and CDR2 is SMNVEV (reference sequence). With 5 bases removed from V and 5 bases from J, the gap between germline ends came to 22 bases. CDR3 nucleotides: TGTGCCAGCAGTCCCATACCCAGGTATCGAGCGGATCAGCCCCAGCATTTT. Amino acid sequence: CASSPIPRYRADQPQHF.

The chain recombines TRBV7-3 with TRBJ1-1; D uncertain. The germline V gene has CDR1 SGHTA and CDR2 FQGTGA. Trimming shortened V by 2 bases and J by 2 bases, and 9 bases separated the two germline ends. The CDR3 sequence is 14 residues long. CDR3 sequence: CASSLGAGNTEAFF. For the CDR3, the DNA is TGTGCCAGCAGCTTAGGAGCCGGTAACACTGAAGCTTTCTTT.

This rearrangement joins TRBV25-1 to TRBJ1-6; D not resolved. The CDR3 sequence is 12 residues long. V was shortened by 5 bases and J by 7 bases, with 6 bases between the two germline ends. Germline V gives CDR1 MGHDK, CDR2 SYGVNS. In DNA, the CDR3 is TGTGCCAGCAGTACCGCGAATTCACCCCTCCACTTT. It encodes CASSTANSPLHF.

The chain is built from TRBV6-5 and TRBJ2-1; D remains ambiguous. The CDR3 contains 11 residues. Germline-derived CDR1 and CDR2 are MNHEY and SVGAGI. Between the trimmed V and J ends, which lost 6 bases and 4 bases, there was a span of 4 bases. The DNA for the CDR3 is TGTGCCAGCAGGGAGTACAATGAGCAGTTCTTC. It specifies CASREYNEQFF.

This clone was seen a handful of times. This chain joins TRBV28 and TRBJ1-2, with a possible D match to TRBD1 (5 bases). Germline CDR1 is MDHEN and CDR2 is SYDVKM. The CDR3 sequence is 14 residues long. Trimming left V 6 bases short and J 2 bases short, with 13 bases between. CDR3 DNA sequence: TGTGCCAGCAGGTACAGTGGGGGGAACTATGGCTACACCTTC. Protein sequence: CASRYSGGNYGYTF.

The V gene is TRBV28, the J gene TRBJ2-4, with D possibly TRBD2 on 5 matching bases. CDR1 and CDR2 (germline): MDHEN, SYDVKM. The CDR3 has 13 residues. The V and J ends lost 6 bases and 0 bases respectively, with 6 bases between them. The CDR3 region has the DNA TGTGCCAGCAGGGAGGCAGCCAAAAACATTCAGTACTTC. Translating it yields CASREAAKNIQYF.

The chain has TRBV28 and TRBJ1-1, with D tentatively TRBD1 (5 bases). V was shortened by 4 bases and J by 0 bases, with 9 bases between the two germline ends. There are 14 residues in the CDR3. Looked up from germline, CDR1 is MDHEN and CDR2 is SYDVKM. The CDR3 is CASSWAGLNTEAFF. DNA of the CDR3: TGTGCCAGCAGTTGGGCAGGGTTGAACACTGAAGCTTTCTTT.

The rearrangement uses TRBV7-2 and TRBJ2-5; D uncertain. The CDR3 consists of 14 residues. Trimming took off 0 bases at V and 4 bases at J, with 9 bases between the two ends. CDR1 and CDR2 (germline): SGHTA, FQGNSA. The CDR3 nucleotides read TGTGCCAGCAGCTTAGCGCACGAGCCAGAGACCCAGTACTTC. Amino acids: CASSLAHEPETQYF.

The chain recombines TRBV28 with TRBJ1-5; D perhaps matches TRBD1 (6 bases). This CDR3 has 15 residues. The V end was cut by 2 bases, the J end by 2 bases, with 10 bases between. Germline loops: CDR1 MDHEN, CDR2 SYDVKM. The CDR3 region is CASSLRGIRNQPQHF. The CDR3 DNA follows: TGTGCCAGCAGTTTAAGGGGGATTCGCAATCAGCCCCAGCATTTT.

The rearrangement links TRBV9 to TRBJ1-2; D might be TRBD1 (5 bases). The length of the CDR3 is 19 residues. The ends were cut back, 4 bases at V and 5 bases at J, with 30 bases in the middle. Germline V CDR1 and CDR2: SGDLS, YYNGEE. The CDR3 region is CASSLPQGGDPLGIYGYTF. CDR3 DNA: TGTGCCAGCAGCCTACCCCAGGGCGGGGACCCTCTGGGGATTTATGGCTACACCTTC.

The rearrangement links TRBV6-1 to TRBJ1-4; tentative D call: TRBD1 (5 bases). Germline V gene sequence: CDR1 MNHNS, CDR2 SASEGT. The CDR3 runs to 14 residues. V was trimmed by 6 bases and J by 10 bases, leaving 18 bases between them. The CDR3 loop is CASSLQGGGGKLFF. The CDR3, as DNA: TGTGCCAGCAGCCTCCAGGGAGGAGGCGGAAAACTGTTTTTT.

The genes are TRBV28 and TRBJ2-1; no reliable D call. Germline V lookup: CDR1 MDHEN, CDR2 SYDVKM. The CDR3 sequence is 12 residues long. Trimming removed 3 bases at V and 8 bases at J, with 8 bases between. CDR3 sequence (DNA): TGTGCCAGCAGTTTTATTTATTATGAGCAGTTCTTC. This codes for CASSFIYYEQFF.

This sequence joins TRBV7-8 and TRBJ2-7, with 7 bases matching TRBD1. Germline V gene sequence: CDR1 SGHVS, CDR2 FQNEAQ. The CDR3 is made up of 13 amino acids. The trim removed 8 bases at V and 5 bases at J, leaving 9 bases unmatched. Here the CDR3 reads CASRSRGFNEQYF. In DNA form, the CDR3 reads TGTGCCAGCCGGAGCAGGGGGTTCAACGAGCAGTACTTC.

V is TRBV6-5 and J is TRBJ1-2; 8 nucleotides line up with TRBD1. This CDR3 spans 15 amino acids. J was trimmed by 7 bases and V by 2 bases; bases with no gene match: 9. Germline-derived CDR1 and CDR2 are MNHEY and SVGAGI. The CDR3 DNA reads TGTGCCAGCAGTTACGGGGGTGGACAGGGCGGTGGCTACACCTTC. This encodes CASSYGGGQGGGYTF.

CDR3 sequence: CASKALSYNSPLHF. The CDR3 DNA sequence: TGTGCCAGCAAAGCACTATCCTATAATTCACCCCTCCACTTT. The rearrangement joins TRBV28 to TRBJ1-6, with D unclear. Trimming shortened V by 7 bases and J by 1 base, and 8 bases separated the two germline ends. The CDR3 has 14 residues. Germline-derived CDR1 and CDR2 are MDHEN and SYDVKM.

This sequence joins TRBV5-4 and TRBJ1-1, with 8 bases matching TRBD1. Trimming at V came to 4 bases and at J to 10 bases, leaving 15 bases not matched to a gene. The CDR3 length is 15 residues. Per germline, CDR1 SGHNT and CDR2 YYREEE (reference sequence). The chain's CDR3 is CASSTQDRDLTGAFF. The CDR3, as DNA: TGTGCCAGCAGCACCCAGGACAGGGACCTGACAGGAGCTTTCTTT.

This clone appeared a single time. V and J are TRBV6-2 or TRBV6-3 and TRBJ1-1; TRBD1 matches 9 bases. V lost 2 bases and J lost 3; bases outside the gene matches: 1. Germline loops: CDR1 MNHEY, CDR2 SVGEGT. The CDR3 sequence is 14 residues long. CDR3 sequence (DNA): TGTGCCAGCAGTTACGGACAGGGGTACACTGAAGCTTTCTTT. It specifies CASSYGQGYTEAFF.